This TCR beta chain was recovered during a study of T cells in Graves' hyperthyroidism and ophthalmopathy. Germline V gives CDR1 ENHRY, CDR2 SYGVKD. V lost 0 bases and J 5 bases, leaving 10 bases between the germline ends. This CDR3 contains 14 residues. The TCR beta CDR3 regions underwent amplification using RNA transcripts as the source. HTBI primers were the set used in a first-round RT-PCR of the TCR CDR3. In TCRdb, the multiplex PCR reads were re-called with MiXCR into one record per CDR3 protein. The table lists about 480,000 distinct CDR3 sequences, roughly an eighth of them singletons. This clonotype was observed many times.

The sequenced sample consisted of blood. This sequence originates from a woman under 30 with Graves' hyperthyroidism. V gene TRBV10-3 combines with J gene TRBJ1-1; D is possibly TRBD1 (6 bases). The CDR3 here is CAISESQGRTEAFF. CDR3 DNA: TGTGCCATCAGTGAGTCGCAGGGGCGGACTGAAGCTTTCTTT.